The 3 T cell receptor beta chains presented below share a single source sample, sequenced in a study of shared clonotypes between healthy human individuals. Terminally differentiated effector memory CD45RA+ cells were excluded from the naive CD8 cells, which were CD45RO-negative and positively selected for CCR7. TCRdb keeps only in-frame clones here, not all; method: immunoSEQ multiplex PCR. The sample lists more than 600,000 clones; around 92% were seen once. Input material: naive CD8+ T cells sorted from blood. All receptors derive from a man aged 30 to 39 in good health.

The chain combines TRBV5-4 with TRBJ1-1; a weak D match, TRBD1 (5 bases). Trimming stripped 4 bases from V and 8 bases from J, with 18 bases between. The CDR3 spans 14 residues. Germline CDR1 and CDR2: SGHNT and YYREEE (reference sequence). The CDR3 nucleotides read TGTGCCAGCAGCCAGGAAGGGACGCTCGAGGAAGCTTTCTTT. It encodes CASSQEGTLEEAFF.

The CDR3 protein is CASSPFGQGLPLGEKLFF. CDR3 DNA sequence: TGTGCCAGCAGTCCGTTTGGACAGGGCTTGCCTCTCGGCGAAAAACTGTTTTTT. The V call is TRBV2, the J call TRBJ1-4, with 8 nucleotides matching TRBD1. Germline CDR1 SNHLY, CDR2 FYNNEI. The V gene end was trimmed by 5 bases and the J gene end by 8 bases; junction bases not matched to a gene: 19. The CDR3 consists of 18 residues.

This clone was detected a few times. The chain employs TRBV4-2 and TRBJ2-1; the match to TRBD2 covers 8 bases. The CDR3 has 14 residues. With 1 base clipped from V and 7 bases from J, the junction kept 3 bases outside the gene matches. Germline CDR1 LGHNA, CDR2 YNFKEQ. CDR3 coding DNA: TGTGCCAGCAGCCAAGCGGGAGGGGTTAATGAGCAGTTCTTC. Protein: CASSQAGGVNEQFF.